A single sample is the source of the 2 T cell receptor beta chains below, sequenced in a study of blood T cells in healthy people across ages. For the second PCR, which ran for about 6 to 11 cycles, a sample-barcoded 5' primer and a J-beta primer mix were used. TCRdb processed the 5' RACE reads anew with MiXCR; each CDR3 protein has one entry. The data hold some 900,000 distinct CDR3 sequences, with 40% to 60% observed a single time. The sample taken for sequencing was blood. These receptors were taken from a man between 25 and 39 years old in good health.

This clonotype has only a few counts. This rearrangement joins TRBV5-4 to TRBJ2-7, with D perhaps TRBD1 (6 bases). The germline V gene encodes CDR1 SGHNT and CDR2 YYREEE (reference sequence). This CDR3 is 15 amino acids long. V lost 4 bases, J lost 5 bases, and 19 bases lay in between. This CDR3 reads CASSQRDRSIHEQYF. CDR3 nucleotide sequence: TGTGCCAGCAGCCAGAGAGACAGGTCTATCCACGAGCAGTACTTC.

The gene calls are TRBV25-1 and TRBJ2-3; the D is unclear. Germline V gives CDR1 MGHDK, CDR2 SYGVNS. The CDR3 is 12 residues long. Trimming took off 2 bases at V and 5 bases at J, with 5 bases between the two ends. For the CDR3, the DNA is TGTGCCAGCAGTGAACGAGGAGATACGCAGTATTTT. Its protein is CASSERGDTQYF.